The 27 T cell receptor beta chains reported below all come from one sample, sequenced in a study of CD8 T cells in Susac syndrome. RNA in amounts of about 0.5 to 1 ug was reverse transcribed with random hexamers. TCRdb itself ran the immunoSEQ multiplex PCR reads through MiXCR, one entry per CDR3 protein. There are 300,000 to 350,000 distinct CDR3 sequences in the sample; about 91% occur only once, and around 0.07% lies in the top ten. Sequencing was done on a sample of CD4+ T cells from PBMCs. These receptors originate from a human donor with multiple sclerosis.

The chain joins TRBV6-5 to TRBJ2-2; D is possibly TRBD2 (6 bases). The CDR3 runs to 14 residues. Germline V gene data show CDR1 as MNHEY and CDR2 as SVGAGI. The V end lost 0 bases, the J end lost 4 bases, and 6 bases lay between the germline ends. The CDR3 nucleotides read TGTGCCAGCAGTTACTCGGGGGGCACCGGGGAGCTGTTTTTT. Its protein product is CASSYSGGTGELFF.

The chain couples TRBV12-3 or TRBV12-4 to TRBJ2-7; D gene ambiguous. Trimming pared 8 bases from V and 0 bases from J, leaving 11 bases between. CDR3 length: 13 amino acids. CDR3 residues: CASRSGSSYEQYF. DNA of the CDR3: TGTGCCAGCCGCTCTGGCTCCTCCTACGAGCAGTACTTC.

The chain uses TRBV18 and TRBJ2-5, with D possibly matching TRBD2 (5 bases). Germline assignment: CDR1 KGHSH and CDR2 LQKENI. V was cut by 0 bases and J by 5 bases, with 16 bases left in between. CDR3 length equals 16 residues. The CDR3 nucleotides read TGTGCCAGCTCACCACCGTTGGACTCCATGGGGGAGACCCAGTACTTC. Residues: CASSPPLDSMGETQYF.

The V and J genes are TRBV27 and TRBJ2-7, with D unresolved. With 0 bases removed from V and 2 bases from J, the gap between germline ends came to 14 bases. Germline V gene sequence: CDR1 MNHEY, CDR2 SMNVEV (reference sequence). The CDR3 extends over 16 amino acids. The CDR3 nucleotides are TGTGCCAGCAGTTTATCGTTCGGTTCTCAACCCTACGAGCAGTACTTC. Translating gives CASSLSFGSQPYEQYF.

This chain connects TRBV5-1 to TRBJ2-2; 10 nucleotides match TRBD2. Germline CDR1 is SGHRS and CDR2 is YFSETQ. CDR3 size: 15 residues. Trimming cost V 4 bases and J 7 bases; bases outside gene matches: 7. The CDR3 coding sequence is TGCGCCAGCAGCATCACTAGCGGGAAAGGCGGGGAGCTGTTTTTT. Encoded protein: CASSITSGKGGELFF. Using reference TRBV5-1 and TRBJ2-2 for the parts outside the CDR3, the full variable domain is KAGVTQTPRYLIKTRGQQVTLSCSPISGHRSVSWYQQTPGQGLQFLFEYFSETQRNKGNFPGRFSGRQFSNSRSEMNVSTLELGDSALYLCASSITSGKGGELFFGEGSRLTVL.

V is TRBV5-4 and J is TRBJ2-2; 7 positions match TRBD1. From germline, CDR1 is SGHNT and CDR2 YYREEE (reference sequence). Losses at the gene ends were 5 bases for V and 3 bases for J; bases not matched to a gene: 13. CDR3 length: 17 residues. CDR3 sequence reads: CASRRQQGLGHTGELFF. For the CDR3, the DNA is TGTGCCAGCAGACGGCAACAGGGGTTGGGCCACACCGGGGAGCTGTTTTTT.

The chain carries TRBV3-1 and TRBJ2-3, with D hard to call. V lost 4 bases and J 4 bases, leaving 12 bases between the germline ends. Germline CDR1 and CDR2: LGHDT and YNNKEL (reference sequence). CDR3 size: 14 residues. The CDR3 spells CASSLQNMADTQYF. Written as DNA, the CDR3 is TGTGCCAGCAGCCTCCAAAATATGGCAGATACGCAGTATTTT.

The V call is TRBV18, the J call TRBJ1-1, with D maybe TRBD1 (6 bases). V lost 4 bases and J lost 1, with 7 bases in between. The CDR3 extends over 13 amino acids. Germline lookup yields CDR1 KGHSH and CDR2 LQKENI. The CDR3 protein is CASSQGQNTEAFF. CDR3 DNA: TGTGCCAGCTCACAGGGACAGAACACTGAAGCTTTCTTT.

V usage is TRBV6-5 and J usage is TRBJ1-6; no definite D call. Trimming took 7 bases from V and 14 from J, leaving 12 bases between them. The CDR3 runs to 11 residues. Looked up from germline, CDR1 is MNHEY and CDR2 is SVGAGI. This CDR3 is CASTDWVTLHF. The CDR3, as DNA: TGTGCCAGCACTGACTGGGTAACCCTCCACTTT.

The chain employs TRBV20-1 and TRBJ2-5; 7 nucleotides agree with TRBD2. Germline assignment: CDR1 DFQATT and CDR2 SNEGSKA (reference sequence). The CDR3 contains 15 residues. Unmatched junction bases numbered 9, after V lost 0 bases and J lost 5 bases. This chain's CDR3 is CSARDRRSGTETQYF. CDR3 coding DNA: TGCAGTGCTAGAGATCGTCGAAGCGGGACCGAGACCCAGTACTTC.

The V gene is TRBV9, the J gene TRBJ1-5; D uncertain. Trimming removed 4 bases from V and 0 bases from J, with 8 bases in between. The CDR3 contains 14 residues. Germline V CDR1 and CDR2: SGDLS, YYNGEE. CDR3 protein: CASSPSPSNQPQHF. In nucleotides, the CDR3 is TGTGCCAGCAGCCCGAGCCCTAGCAATCAGCCCCAGCATTTT.

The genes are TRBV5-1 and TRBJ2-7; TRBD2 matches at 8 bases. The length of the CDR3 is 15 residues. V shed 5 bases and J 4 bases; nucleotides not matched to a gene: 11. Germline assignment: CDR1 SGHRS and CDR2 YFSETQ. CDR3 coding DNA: TGCGCCAGCAGACCTAGATCGGGAGGGGTATACGAGCAGTACTTC. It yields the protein CASRPRSGGVYEQYF.

The CDR3 reads CSASNPGATYEQYF. For the CDR3, the DNA is TGCAGTGCCTCCAATCCGGGGGCCACCTACGAGCAGTACTTC. The V and J genes are TRBV20-1 and TRBJ2-7; possibly TRBD1 or TRBD2 for D (6 bases each). The germline CDR1 and CDR2 sequences are DFQATT and SNEGSKA (reference sequence). The CDR3 sequence is 14 residues long. The ends were cut back, 6 bases at V and 2 bases at J, with 17 bases in the middle.

The CDR3 here is CASSSQITGLKNIQYF. The CDR3 region has the DNA TGTGCCAGCAGTTCACAGATAACAGGTCTCAAAAACATTCAGTACTTC. This chain joins TRBV27 and TRBJ2-4, with D possibly matching TRBD1 (5 bases). Germline-derived CDR1 and CDR2 are MNHEY and SMNVEV (reference sequence). V gave up 4 bases and J gave up 3 bases, with 16 bases separating them. The CDR3 sequence is 16 residues long.

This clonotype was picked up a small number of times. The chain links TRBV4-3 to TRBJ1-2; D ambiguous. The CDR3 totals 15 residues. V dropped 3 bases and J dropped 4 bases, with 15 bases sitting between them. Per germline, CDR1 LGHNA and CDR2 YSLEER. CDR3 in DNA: TGCGCCAGCAGCCAGGATCGGAGGAGTACCTATGGCTACACCTTC. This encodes CASSQDRRSTYGYTF.

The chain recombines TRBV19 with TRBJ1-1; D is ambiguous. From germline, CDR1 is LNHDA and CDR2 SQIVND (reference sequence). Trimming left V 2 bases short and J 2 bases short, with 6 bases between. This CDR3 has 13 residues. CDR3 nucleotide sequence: TGTGCCAGTAGTATATCGTCAAACACTGAAGCTTTCTTT. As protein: CASSISSNTEAFF.

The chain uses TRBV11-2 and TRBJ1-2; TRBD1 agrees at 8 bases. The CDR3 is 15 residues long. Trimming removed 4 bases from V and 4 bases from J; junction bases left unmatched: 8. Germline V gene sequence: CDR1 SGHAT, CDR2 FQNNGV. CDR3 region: CASSSPRDRRYGYTF. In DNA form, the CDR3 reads TGTGCCAGCAGCTCCCCCCGGGACAGGCGCTATGGCTACACCTTC.

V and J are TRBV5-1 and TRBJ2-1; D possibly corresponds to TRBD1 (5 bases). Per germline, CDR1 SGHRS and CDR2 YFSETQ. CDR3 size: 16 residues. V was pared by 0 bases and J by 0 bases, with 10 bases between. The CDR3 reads CASSLEAGYSYNEQFF. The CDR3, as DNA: TGCGCCAGCAGCTTGGAAGCAGGGTACTCCTACAATGAGCAGTTCTTC.

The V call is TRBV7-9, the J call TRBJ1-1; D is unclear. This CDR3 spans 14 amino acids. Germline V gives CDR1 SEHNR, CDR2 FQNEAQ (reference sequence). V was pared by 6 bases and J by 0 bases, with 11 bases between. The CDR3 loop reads CASSSPPLNTEAFF. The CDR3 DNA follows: TGTGCCAGCAGTTCCCCCCCCCTGAACACTGAAGCTTTCTTT.

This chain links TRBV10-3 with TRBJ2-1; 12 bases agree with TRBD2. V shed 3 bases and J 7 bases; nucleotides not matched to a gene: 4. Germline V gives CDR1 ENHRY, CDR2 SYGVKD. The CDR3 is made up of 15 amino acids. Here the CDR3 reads CAISDPGLAGNEQFF. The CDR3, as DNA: TGTGCCATCAGTGACCCCGGACTAGCGGGGAATGAGCAGTTCTTC.

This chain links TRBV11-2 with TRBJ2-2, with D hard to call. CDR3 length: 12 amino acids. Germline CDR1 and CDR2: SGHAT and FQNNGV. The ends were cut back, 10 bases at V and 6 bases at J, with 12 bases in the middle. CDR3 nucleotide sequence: TGTGCCACCAGATCTGGGCCCGGGGAGCTGTTTTTT. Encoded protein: CATRSGPGELFF.

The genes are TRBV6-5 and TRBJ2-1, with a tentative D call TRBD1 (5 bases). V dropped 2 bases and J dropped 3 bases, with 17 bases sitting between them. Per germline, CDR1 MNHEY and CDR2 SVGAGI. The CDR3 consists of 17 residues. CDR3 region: CASSYAPPGNYYNEQFF. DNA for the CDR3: TGTGCCAGCAGTTACGCCCCTCCAGGGAATTACTACAATGAGCAGTTCTTC.

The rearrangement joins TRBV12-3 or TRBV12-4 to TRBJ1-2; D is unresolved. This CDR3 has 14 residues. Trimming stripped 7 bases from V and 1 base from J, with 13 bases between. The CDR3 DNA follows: TGTGCCAGCACTCGAAACGGTTATAACTATGGCTACACCTTC. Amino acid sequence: CASTRNGYNYGYTF.

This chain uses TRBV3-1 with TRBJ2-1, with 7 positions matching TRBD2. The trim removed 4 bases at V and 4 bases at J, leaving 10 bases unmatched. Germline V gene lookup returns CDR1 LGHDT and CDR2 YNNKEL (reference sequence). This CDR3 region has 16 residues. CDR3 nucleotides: TGTGCCAGCAGCCCGTTTGTGGGGGGGGAATACAATGAGCAGTTCTTC. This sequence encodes CASSPFVGGEYNEQFF.

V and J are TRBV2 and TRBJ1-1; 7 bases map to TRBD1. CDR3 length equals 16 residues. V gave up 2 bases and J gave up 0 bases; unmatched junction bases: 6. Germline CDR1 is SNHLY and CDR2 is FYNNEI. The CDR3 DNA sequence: TGTGCCAGCAGTGAACTCCCGGGACAGTTGAACACTGAAGCTTTCTTT. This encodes CASSELPGQLNTEAFF.

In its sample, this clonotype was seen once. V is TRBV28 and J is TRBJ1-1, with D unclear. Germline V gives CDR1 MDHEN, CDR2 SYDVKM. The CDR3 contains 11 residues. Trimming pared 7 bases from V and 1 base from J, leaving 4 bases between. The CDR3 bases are TGTGCCAGCAAGTCGAACACTGAAGCTTTCTTT. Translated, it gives CASKSNTEAFF.

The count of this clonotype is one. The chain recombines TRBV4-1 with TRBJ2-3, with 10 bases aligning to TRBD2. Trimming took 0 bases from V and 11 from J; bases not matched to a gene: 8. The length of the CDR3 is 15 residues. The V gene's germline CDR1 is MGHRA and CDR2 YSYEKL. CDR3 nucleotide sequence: TGCGCCAGCAGCCAAGATGCTAGCGGGGGCGTGTGGCAGTATTTT. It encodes CASSQDASGGVWQYF.